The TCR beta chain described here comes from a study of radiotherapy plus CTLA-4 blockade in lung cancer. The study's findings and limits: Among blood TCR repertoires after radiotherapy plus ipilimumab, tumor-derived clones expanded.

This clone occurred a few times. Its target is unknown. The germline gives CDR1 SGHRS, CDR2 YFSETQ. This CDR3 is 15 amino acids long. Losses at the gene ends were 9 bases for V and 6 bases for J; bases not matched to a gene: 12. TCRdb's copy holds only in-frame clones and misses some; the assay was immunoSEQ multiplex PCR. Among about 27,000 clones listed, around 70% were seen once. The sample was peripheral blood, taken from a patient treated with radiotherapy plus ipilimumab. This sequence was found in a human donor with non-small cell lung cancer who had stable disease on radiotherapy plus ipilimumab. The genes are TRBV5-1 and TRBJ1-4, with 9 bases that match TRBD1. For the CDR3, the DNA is TGCGCCACGGGGCCTACAGGGGGCGGACATGAAAAACTGTTTTTT. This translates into CATGPTGGGHEKLFF.